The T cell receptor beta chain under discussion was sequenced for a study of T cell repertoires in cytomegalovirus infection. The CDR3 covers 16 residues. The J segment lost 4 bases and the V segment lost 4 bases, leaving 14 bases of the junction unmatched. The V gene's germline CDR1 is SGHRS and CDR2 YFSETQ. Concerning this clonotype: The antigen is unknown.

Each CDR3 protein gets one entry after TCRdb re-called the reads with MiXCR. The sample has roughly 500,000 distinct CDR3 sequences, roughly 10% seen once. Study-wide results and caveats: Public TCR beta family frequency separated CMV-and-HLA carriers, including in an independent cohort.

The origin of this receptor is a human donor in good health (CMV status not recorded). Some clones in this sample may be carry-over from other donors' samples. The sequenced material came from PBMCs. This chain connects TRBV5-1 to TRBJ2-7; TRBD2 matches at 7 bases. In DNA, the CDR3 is TGCGCCAGCAGCCCTAATTGGGGCGGGAGAATATACGAGCAGTACTTC. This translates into CASSPNWGGRIYEQYF.